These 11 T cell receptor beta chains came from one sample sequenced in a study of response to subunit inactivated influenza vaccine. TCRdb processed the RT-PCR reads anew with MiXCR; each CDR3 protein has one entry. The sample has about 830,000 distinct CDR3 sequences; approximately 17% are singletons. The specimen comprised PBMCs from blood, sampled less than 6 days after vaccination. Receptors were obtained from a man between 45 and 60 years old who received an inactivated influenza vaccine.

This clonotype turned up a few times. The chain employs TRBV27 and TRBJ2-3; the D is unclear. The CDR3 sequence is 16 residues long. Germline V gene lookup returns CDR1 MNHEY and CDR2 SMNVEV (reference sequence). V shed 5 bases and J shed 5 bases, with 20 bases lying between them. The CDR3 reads CASSNIPGRLQDTQYF. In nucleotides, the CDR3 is TGTGCCAGCAGTAATATCCCGGGCCGGTTGCAAGATACGCAGTATTTT.

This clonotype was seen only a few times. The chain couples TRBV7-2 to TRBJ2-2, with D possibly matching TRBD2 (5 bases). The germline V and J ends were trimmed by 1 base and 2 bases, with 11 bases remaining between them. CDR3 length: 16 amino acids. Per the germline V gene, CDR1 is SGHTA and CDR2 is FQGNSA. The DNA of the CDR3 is TGTGCCAGCAGCTTAGAGTCGCGGGCTAACACCGGGGAGCTGTTTTTT. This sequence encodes CASSLESRANTGELFF. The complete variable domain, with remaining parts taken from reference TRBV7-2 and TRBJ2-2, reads GAGVSQSPSNKVTEKGKDVELRCDPISGHTALYWYRQSLGQGLEFLIYFQGNSAPDKSGLPSDRFSAERTGGSVSTLTIQRTQQEDSAVYLCASSLESRANTGELFFGEGSRLTVL.

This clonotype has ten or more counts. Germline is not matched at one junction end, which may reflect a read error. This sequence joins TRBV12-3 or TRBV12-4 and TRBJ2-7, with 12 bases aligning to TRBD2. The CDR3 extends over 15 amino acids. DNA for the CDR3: TGTGCCAGCAGCTTAGGACTAGCGGGGACTTACGAGCAGTACTTC. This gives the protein CASSLGLAGTYEQYF.

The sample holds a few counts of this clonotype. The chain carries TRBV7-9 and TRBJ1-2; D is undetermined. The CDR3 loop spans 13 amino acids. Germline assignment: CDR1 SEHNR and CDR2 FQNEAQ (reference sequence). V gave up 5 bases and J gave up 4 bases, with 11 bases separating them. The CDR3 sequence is CASSPDPFYGYTF. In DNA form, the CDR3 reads TGTGCCAGCAGCCCCGACCCCTTCTATGGCTACACCTTC.

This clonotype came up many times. The CDR3 nucleotides are TGCAGTGCTAGAGAACGGGGCGGGAGGGCCATGAAGGAGCAGTTCTTC. Its protein product is CSARERGGRAMKEQFF. The gene calls are TRBV20-1 and TRBJ2-1; TRBD2 aligns across 9 bases. This CDR3 spans 16 amino acids. Germline CDR1 DFQATT, CDR2 SNEGSKA (reference sequence). Trimming cost V 0 bases and J 10 bases; bases outside gene matches: 13.

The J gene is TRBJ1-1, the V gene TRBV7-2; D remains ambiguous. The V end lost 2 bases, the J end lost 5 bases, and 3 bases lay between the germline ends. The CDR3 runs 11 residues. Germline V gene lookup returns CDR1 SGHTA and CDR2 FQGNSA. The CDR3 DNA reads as TGTGCCAGCAGCTTATTTACTGAAGCTTTCTTT. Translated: CASSLFTEAFF.

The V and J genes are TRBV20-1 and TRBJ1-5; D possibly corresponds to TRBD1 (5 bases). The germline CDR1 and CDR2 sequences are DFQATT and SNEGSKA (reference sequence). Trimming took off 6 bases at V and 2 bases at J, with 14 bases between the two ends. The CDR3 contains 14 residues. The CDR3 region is CSAQLGGGNQPQHF. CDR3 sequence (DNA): TGCAGTGCGCAACTCGGGGGGGGCAATCAGCCCCAGCATTTT.

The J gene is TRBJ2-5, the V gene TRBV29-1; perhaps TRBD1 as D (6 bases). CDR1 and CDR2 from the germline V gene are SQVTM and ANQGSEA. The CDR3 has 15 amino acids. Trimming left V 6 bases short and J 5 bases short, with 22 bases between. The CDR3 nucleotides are TGCAGCGTGGACAACCGGGACATCCGAGGCGAGACCCAGTACTTC. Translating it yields CSVDNRDIRGETQYF.

The CDR3 loop reads CSARQGRNSPLHF. The CDR3 region has the DNA TGCAGTGCTCGACAGGGTCGTAATTCACCCCTCCACTTT. V usage is TRBV20-1 and J usage is TRBJ1-6; 7 bases agree with TRBD1. Germline V gene lookup returns CDR1 DFQATT and CDR2 SNEGSKA (reference sequence). The CDR3 spans 13 residues. The junction had 4 bases not matched to a gene; V was cut back by 5 bases and J by 6 bases.

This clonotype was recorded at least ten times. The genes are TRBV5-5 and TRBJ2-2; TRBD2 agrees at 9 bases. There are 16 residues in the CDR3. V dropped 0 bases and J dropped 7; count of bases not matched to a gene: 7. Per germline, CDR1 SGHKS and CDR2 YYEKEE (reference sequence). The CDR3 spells CASSLAAGGRVGELFF. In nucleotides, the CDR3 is TGTGCCAGCAGCTTGGCAGCGGGGGGCCGTGTCGGGGAGCTGTTTTTT.

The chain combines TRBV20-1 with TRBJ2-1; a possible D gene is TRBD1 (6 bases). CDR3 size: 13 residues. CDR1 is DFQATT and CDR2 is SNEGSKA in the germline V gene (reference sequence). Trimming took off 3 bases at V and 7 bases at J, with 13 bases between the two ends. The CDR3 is CSASPRGYNEQFF. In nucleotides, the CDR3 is TGCAGTGCTAGCCCCAGGGGTTATAATGAGCAGTTCTTC.